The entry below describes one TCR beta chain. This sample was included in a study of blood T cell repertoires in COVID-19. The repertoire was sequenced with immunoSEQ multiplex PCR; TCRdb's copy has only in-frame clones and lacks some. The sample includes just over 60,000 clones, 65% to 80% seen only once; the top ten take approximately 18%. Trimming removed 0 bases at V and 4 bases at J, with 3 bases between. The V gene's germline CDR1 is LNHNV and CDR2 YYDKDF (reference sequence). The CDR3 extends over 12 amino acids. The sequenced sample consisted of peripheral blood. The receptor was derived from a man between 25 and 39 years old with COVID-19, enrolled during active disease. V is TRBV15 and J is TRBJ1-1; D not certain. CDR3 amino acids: CATSRDSTEAFF. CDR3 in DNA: TGTGCCACCAGCAGAGATAGCACTGAAGCTTTCTTT.